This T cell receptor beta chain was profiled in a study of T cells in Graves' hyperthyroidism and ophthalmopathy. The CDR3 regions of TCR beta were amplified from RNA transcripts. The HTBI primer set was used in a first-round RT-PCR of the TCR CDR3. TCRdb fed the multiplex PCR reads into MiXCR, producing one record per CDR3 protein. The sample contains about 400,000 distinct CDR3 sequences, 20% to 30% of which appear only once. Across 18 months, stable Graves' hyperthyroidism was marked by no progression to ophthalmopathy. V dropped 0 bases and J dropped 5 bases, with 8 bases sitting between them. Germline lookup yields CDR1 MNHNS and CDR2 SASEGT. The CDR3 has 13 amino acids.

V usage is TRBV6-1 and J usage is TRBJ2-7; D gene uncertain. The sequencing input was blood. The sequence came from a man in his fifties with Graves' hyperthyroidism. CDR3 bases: TGTGCCAGCAGTGAAGCGCTTCCCCACGAGCAGTACTTC. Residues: CASSEALPHEQYF.